The 20 T cell receptor beta chains below all came from one sample that was sequenced in a study of Graves' ophthalmopathy and Graves' hyperthyroidism. RNA transcripts served as template for amplifying TCR beta CDR3 sequences. The workflow started with a first-round RT-PCR run with HTBI primers and then moved on to a second-round multiplex PCR. TCRdb ran MiXCR on the multiplex PCR reads and lists one entry per CDR3 protein. The sample lists 220,000 or so distinct CDR3 sequences; about a fifth were seen once. The sample taken for sequencing was peripheral blood. The receptors originated from a woman in her forties or fifties with Graves' ophthalmopathy.

Of note for this clonotype: The junction shows a germline mismatch at one end, possibly a read error. The chain combines TRBV6-5 with TRBJ2-2; D might be TRBD2 (6 bases). The CDR3 runs to 17 residues. Germline V gene lookup returns CDR1 MNHEY and CDR2 SVGAGI. The CDR3 sequence: CASGYGVWGVQAGELFF. The DNA for the CDR3 is TGTGCCAGCGGTTACGGGGTGTGGGGGGTTCAGGCCGGGGAGCTGTTTTTT.

This clonotype was observed many times. J is TRBJ2-4 and V is TRBV27; 8 bases fit TRBD2. Germline V gene lookup returns CDR1 MNHEY and CDR2 SMNVEV (reference sequence). This CDR3 region has 14 residues. Trimming at V came to 4 bases and at J to 8 bases, leaving 7 bases not matched to a gene. CDR3 protein: CASSWNGRGDIQYF. In DNA form, the CDR3 reads TGTGCCAGCAGTTGGAACGGGCGGGGGGACATTCAGTACTTC.

This clonotype occurred once. V is TRBV6-2 or TRBV6-3 and J is TRBJ2-7, with D tentatively TRBD1 or TRBD2 (6 bases each). The CDR3 consists of 15 residues. The ends were cut back, 5 bases at V and 0 bases at J, with 14 bases in the middle. Germline CDR1 and CDR2: MNHEY and SVGEGT. The CDR3 bases are TGTGCCAGCAGTCCCGGGGGCGGGATCTCCTACGAGCAGTACTTC. Its translation: CASSPGGGISYEQYF.

There are many counts of this clonotype. The chain carries TRBV20-1 and TRBJ1-6; D uncertain. CDR3 length equals 14 residues. The germline V and J ends were trimmed by 3 bases and 0 bases, with 6 bases remaining between them. Germline-derived CDR1 and CDR2 are DFQATT and SNEGSKA (reference sequence). The CDR3 here is CSASGRSYNSPLHF. Written as DNA, the CDR3 is TGCAGTGCTAGCGGGCGCTCCTATAATTCACCCCTCCACTTT.

The V and J genes are TRBV6-2 or TRBV6-3 and TRBJ2-7; D is perhaps TRBD2 (6 bases). V was pared by 6 bases and J by 0 bases, with 18 bases between. Germline V gene lookup returns CDR1 MNHEY and CDR2 SVGEGT. The CDR3 is 16 residues long. CDR3 nucleotides: TGTGCCAGCAGGCCAAGCGGGCCCCTGTACTCCTACGAGCAGTACTTC. Its protein product is CASRPSGPLYSYEQYF.

The chain is built from TRBV2 and TRBJ2-5; D is possibly TRBD1 (6 bases). The CDR3 length is 14 residues. V shed 5 bases and J shed 2 bases, with 12 bases lying between them. CDR1 and CDR2 (germline): SNHLY, FYNNEI. The CDR3 spells CASSRQVIQETQYF. The CDR3 region has the DNA TGTGCCAGCAGTAGACAGGTGATACAAGAGACCCAGTACTTC.

This sequence joins TRBV28 and TRBJ1-5; 7 bases are shared with TRBD1. The V and J ends lost 1 base and 3 bases, in that order; junction bases with no gene match: 3. Germline V gene sequence: CDR1 MDHEN, CDR2 SYDVKM. This CDR3 contains 15 residues. CDR3 in DNA: TGTGCCAGCAGTTTATTAGGGACAGTCAATCAGCCCCAGCATTTT. Protein product: CASSLLGTVNQPQHF.

This clonotype was seen a few times. A much larger clone lies a single base off, so this may be a read error. The chain has TRBV19 and TRBJ2-2; D gene uncertain. Trimming took off 1 base at V and 4 bases at J, with 7 bases between the two ends. Germline V gene sequence: CDR1 LNHDA, CDR2 SQIVND (reference sequence). This CDR3 is 14 amino acids long. The CDR3 loop is CASSIAVVTGELFF. Written as DNA, the CDR3 is TGTGCCAGTAGTATAGCCGTTGTCACCGGGGAGCTGTTTTTT.

This sequence joins TRBV19 and TRBJ2-7; no definite D call. V lost 5 bases, J lost 4 bases, and 12 bases lay in between. This CDR3 spans 13 amino acids. CDR1 and CDR2 from the germline V gene are LNHDA and SQIVND (reference sequence). The CDR3 loop is CASSSHMPYEQYF. CDR3 sequence (DNA): TGTGCCAGTAGTTCCCACATGCCTTACGAGCAGTACTTC.

This clonotype occurred a few times. The chain combines TRBV28 with TRBJ2-7; D may correspond to TRBD1 or TRBD2 (6 bases each). This CDR3 has 14 residues. Germline assignment: CDR1 MDHEN and CDR2 SYDVKM. V was cut by 2 bases and J by 7 bases, with 15 bases left in between. The CDR3 protein is CASSLSWGANEQYF. DNA of the CDR3: TGTGCCAGCAGTTTAAGCTGGGGGGCGAATGAGCAGTACTTC.

This clonotype was detected ten times or more. The rearrangement joins TRBV20-1 to TRBJ1-5, with no clear D. Trimming took off 1 base at V and 3 bases at J, with 7 bases between the two ends. In germline, CDR1 is DFQATT, CDR2 SNEGSKA (reference sequence). The CDR3 is 13 amino acids. CDR3 sequence (DNA): TGCAGTGCTAGAGGGGGTCCCAATCAGCCCCAGCATTTT. Translated, it gives CSARGGPNQPQHF.

This clonotype was observed many times. The chain uses TRBV30 and TRBJ2-7; D uncertain. This CDR3 is built from 13 residues. Germline V gene sequence: CDR1 GTSNPN, CDR2 SVGIG (reference sequence). The V end was cut by 0 bases, the J end by 4 bases, with 10 bases between. CDR3 region: CAWSVLIGYEQYF. DNA for the CDR3: TGTGCCTGGAGTGTATTAATAGGTTACGAGCAGTACTTC. Together with reference TRBV30 and TRBJ2-7, the CDR3 gives the full variable domain: SQTIHQWPATLVQPVGSPLSLECTVEGTSNPNLYWYRQAAGRGLQLLFYSVGIGQISSEVPQNLSASRPQDRQFILSSKKLLLSDSGFYLCAWSVLIGYEQYFGPGTRLTVT.

This clonotype appeared many times. Since a much larger clone is just one base distant, this may be a read error. CDR3 DNA: TGTGCCAGCAGTTGGCGGGAGAAAGAGACCCAGCACTTC. Its protein product is CASSWREKETQHF. The chain has TRBV27 and TRBJ2-5, with 7 bases lining up with TRBD2. This CDR3 is 13 amino acids long. The germline V gene has CDR1 MNHEY and CDR2 SMNVEV (reference sequence).

This clonotype was picked up many times. The chain combines TRBV5-1 with TRBJ1-5, with TRBD1 identical over 7 bases. CDR1 is SGHRS, CDR2 YFSETQ, per germline. Losses at the gene ends were 4 bases for V and 6 bases for J; bases not matched to a gene: 7. CDR3 length equals 14 residues. This CDR3 reads CASSPGQEGQPQHF. CDR3 in DNA: TGCGCCAGCAGCCCCGGACAGGAGGGTCAGCCCCAGCATTTT.

Here the CDR3 DNA reads TGCGCCAGCAGCCTAACGGGACCGACGGATCAAGAGACCCAGTACTTC. Its protein is CASSLTGPTDQETQYF. The chain recombines TRBV4-1 with TRBJ2-5; D is possibly TRBD1 or TRBD2 (5 bases each). V lost 4 bases and J lost 2, with 17 bases in between. Germline values: CDR1 MGHRA, CDR2 YSYEKL. This CDR3 region has 16 residues.

V and J are TRBV20-1 and TRBJ2-2; 11 nucleotides match TRBD1. The CDR3 extends over 16 amino acids. Germline CDR1 reads DFQATT; CDR2 reads SNEGSKA (reference sequence). The trim removed 5 bases at V and 2 bases at J, leaving 7 bases unmatched. The CDR3: CSASTGQGANTGELFF. DNA of the CDR3: TGCAGTGCTTCCACAGGACAGGGGGCCAACACCGGGGAGCTGTTTTTT.

In this sample, this clonotype turned up many times. The V and J genes are TRBV15 and TRBJ2-7, with 8 bases aligning to TRBD2. CDR1 is LNHNV, CDR2 YYDKDF, per germline (reference sequence). V lost 1 base, J lost 7 bases, and 9 bases stayed unmatched. The CDR3 is 15 amino acids. CDR3 coding DNA: TGTGCCACCAGCAGAGCAGAGCGGGAGTCGGGAGAGCAGTACTTC. Protein product: CATSRAERESGEQYF.

This clonotype was counted ten times or more. The gene calls are TRBV20-1 and TRBJ2-7, with D hard to call. Trimming removed 0 bases from V and 3 bases from J, with 18 bases in between. CDR1 is DFQATT and CDR2 is SNEGSKA in the germline V gene (reference sequence). This CDR3 region has 16 residues. CDR3 in amino acids: CSARDGAPGLDYEQYF. CDR3 nucleotides: TGCAGTGCTAGAGATGGAGCGCCTGGGCTCGACTACGAGCAGTACTTC.

This clonotype showed up many times. This chain connects TRBV11-2 to TRBJ1-2; D might be TRBD1 (5 bases). The germline V gene encodes CDR1 SGHAT and CDR2 FQNNGV. Deletions cut 4 bases from V and 7 bases from J, with 13 bases between. This CDR3 comprises 13 residues. CDR3 residues: CASSSLRQFGYTF. The CDR3, as DNA: TGTGCCAGCAGCTCACTCCGACAGTTTGGCTACACCTTC.

This clonotype was observed many times. J is TRBJ2-2 and V is TRBV15; 7 nucleotides align to TRBD1. Per the germline V gene, CDR1 is LNHNV and CDR2 is YYDKDF (reference sequence). J was trimmed by 6 bases and V by 1 base; bases with no gene match: 8. The CDR3 totals 16 residues. The CDR3 DNA follows: TGTGCCACCAGCAGAGTAACAGGACAGGCATCCGGGGAGCTGTTTTTT. This codes for CATSRVTGQASGELFF.